This T cell receptor beta chain was observed in a study of metastatic and nonmetastatic thyroid tumors. Whole-study context: The authors compared repertoires across blood and tumor or nodule tissue from malignant and benign thyroid patients.

Original analysis: A classifier of distant metastasis in papillary thyroid cancer was built from CDR3 differences (across clinicopathological groups). TCRdb redid the clone calls on the PCR reads using MiXCR. The V and J calls here are based on TCRdb, not the publication. The sample yields more than 85,000 clones, approximately 9% seen once. This clone showed up many times. Its antigen is as yet unknown. CDR3 size: 16 residues. Germline V gives CDR1 SEHNR, CDR2 FQNEAQ (reference sequence). With 5 bases removed from V and 0 bases from J, the gap between germline ends came to 13 bases. Each patient went into thyroid surgery without having received any treatment. General study points: It was reported that TCR beta diversity was significantly higher in malignant thyroid tumors than benign nodules, in blood and tumor.

Sequencing was performed on blood. The clonotype originates from a female donor with papillary thyroid cancer or a benign thyroid nodule (not recorded which). Some clones in this sample may be carry-over from other donors' samples. The genes are TRBV7-9 and TRBJ1-4; possibly TRBD1 for D (5 bases). DNA of the CDR3: TGTGCCAGCAGCCCTAGACAGACTGCAACTAATGAAAAACTGTTTTTT. This sequence encodes CASSPRQTATNEKLFF.